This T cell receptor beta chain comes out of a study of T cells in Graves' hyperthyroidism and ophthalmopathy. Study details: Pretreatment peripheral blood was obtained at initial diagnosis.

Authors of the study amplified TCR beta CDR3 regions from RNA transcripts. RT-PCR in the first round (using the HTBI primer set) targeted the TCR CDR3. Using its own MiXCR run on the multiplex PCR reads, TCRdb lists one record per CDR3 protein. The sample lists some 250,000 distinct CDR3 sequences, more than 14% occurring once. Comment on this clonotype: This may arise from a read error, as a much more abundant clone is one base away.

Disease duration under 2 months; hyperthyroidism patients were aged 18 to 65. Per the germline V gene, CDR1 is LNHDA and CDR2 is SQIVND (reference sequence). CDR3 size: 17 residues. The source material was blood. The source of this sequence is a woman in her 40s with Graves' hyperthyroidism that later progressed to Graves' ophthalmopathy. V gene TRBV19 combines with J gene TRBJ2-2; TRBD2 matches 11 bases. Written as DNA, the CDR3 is TGTGTAACCGCCGGGACTACTAGCGGGAGTCGGACCGGGGAGCTGTTTTTT. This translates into CVTAGTTSGSRTGELFF.